The TCR beta chain described here comes from a study of T cells in Graves' hyperthyroidism and ophthalmopathy. Study-level information: The authors collected peripheral blood at initial diagnosis, before any treatment.

The TCR beta CDR3 regions underwent amplification using RNA transcripts as the source. First-round RT-PCR of the TCR CDR3 relied on the HTBI primer set. Using its own MiXCR run on the multiplex PCR reads, TCRdb lists one record per CDR3 protein. The table records roughly 640,000 distinct CDR3 sequences, around 16% of them present only once. Study-level points and caveats: It was a median about 6 months before onset that the model predicted ophthalmopathy. Most thyroid clonotypes with frequency above 0.001 were detected in blood.

Turning to this clonotype: Its antigen is unidentified.

The sample consisted of blood. The receptor was derived from a woman between 35 and 50 years old with Graves' ophthalmopathy.

Here the CDR3 DNA reads TGTGCCATCAGCGGACAGGGATCGGTGAGCACTGAAGCTTTCTTT. As protein: CAISGQGSVSTEAFF. The rearrangement joins TRBV10-3 to TRBJ1-1, with 8 bases matching TRBD1. The junction had 10 bases not matched to a gene; V was cut back by 6 bases and J by 4 bases. The length of the CDR3 is 15 residues. Germline values: CDR1 ENHRY, CDR2 SYGVKD.